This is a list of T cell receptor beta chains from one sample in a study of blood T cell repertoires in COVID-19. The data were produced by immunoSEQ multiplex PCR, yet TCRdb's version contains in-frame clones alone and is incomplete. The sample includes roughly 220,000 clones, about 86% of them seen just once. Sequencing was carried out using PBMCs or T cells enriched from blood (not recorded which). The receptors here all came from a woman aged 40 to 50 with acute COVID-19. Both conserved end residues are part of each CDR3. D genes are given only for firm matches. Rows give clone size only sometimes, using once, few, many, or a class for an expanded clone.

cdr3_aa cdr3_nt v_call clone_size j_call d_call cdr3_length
CASSLGGSMNTEAFF TGTGCCAGCAGCTTAGGAGGTTCTATGAACACTGAAGCTTTCTTT TRBV11-2 NA TRBJ1-1 NA 15
CASSPPGAGSNTEAFF TGTGCCAGCTCACCACCGGGTGCAGGATCGAACACTGAAGCTTTCTTT TRBV18 NA TRBJ1-1 NA 16
CASSIAAGGGRTDTQYF TGTGCCAGTAGTATCGCCGCGGGTGGAGGAAGAACAGATACGCAGTATTTT TRBV19 NA TRBJ2-3 NA 17
CASSPRLESSYNEQFF TGTGCCAGCAGTCCCCGACTAGAGAGCTCCTACAATGAGCAGTTCTTC TRBV27 NA TRBJ2-1 NA 16
CASSQNVMNTEAFF TGCGCCAGCAGCCAGAACGTCATGAACACTGAAGCTTTCTTT TRBV5-1 NA TRBJ1-1 NA 14
CASTPPGGGDEQYF TGTGCCAGCACTCCACCGGGAGGCGGCGACGAGCAGTACTTC TRBV6-5 NA TRBJ2-7 TRBD2 14
CASSLLGAEAFF TGTGCCAGCAGCTTGCTCGGAGCTGAAGCTTTCTTT TRBV5-4 NA TRBJ1-1 NA 12
CASSGDRGPVTDTQYF TGTGCCAGCAGCGGGGACAGGGGGCCGGTCACAGATACGCAGTATTTT TRBV5-5 NA TRBJ2-3 TRBD1 16
CASSLLTGGQGDTQYF TGCGCCAGCAGCTTGTTAACGGGAGGGCAAGGAGATACGCAGTATTTT TRBV5-1 NA TRBJ2-3 TRBD2 16
CASSVNRQEKLFF TGTGCCAGCAGTGTCAATAGACAGGAAAAACTGTTTTTT TRBV2 NA TRBJ1-4 NA 13
CASSFGNTEAFF TGTGCCAGCAGTTTCGGTAACACTGAAGCTTTCTTT TRBV28 NA TRBJ1-1 NA 12
CASSLKGGYGYTF TGTGCCAGCAGTTTAAAAGGGGGCTATGGCTACACCTTC TRBV12-3/TRBV12-4 NA TRBJ1-2 NA 13
CASSLDRGLEQYF TGCGCCAGCAGTTTGGACAGGGGGCTTGAGCAGTACTTC TRBV4-3 once TRBJ2-7 TRBD1 13
CASSEPGQGSSYEQYF TGTGCCAGCAGTGAGCCGGGACAAGGCTCTTCTTACGAGCAGTACTTC TRBV5-4 few TRBJ2-7 NA 16
CASSWDSMNTEAFF TGCGCCAGCAGCTGGGACAGCATGAACACTGAAGCTTTCTTT TRBV5-1 NA TRBJ1-1 TRBD1 14
CASRPTGNTEAFF TGTGCCAGCAGACCTACAGGGAACACTGAAGCTTTCTTT TRBV12-3/TRBV12-4 NA TRBJ1-1 NA 13